Listed here is a single T cell receptor beta chain. With 2 bases removed from V and 4 bases from J, the gap between germline ends came to 17 bases. In germline, CDR1 is MNHEY, CDR2 SVGAGI. The CDR3 length is 16 residues. The record originates from a study of blood T cell repertoires in COVID-19. Study-wide context: Researchers got acute and convalescent COVID-19 samples from the United States, Italy and Spain. Nucleic acid was either cDNA or gDNA, and it came from T cells, B-cell-depleted T cells, or PBMCs.

Recruited during active infection, patients (from Seattle) were subsequently followed longitudinally. Original data processing: Estimates of nucleated cell counts were drawn from the amplification of reference gene primers. Generated by immunoSEQ multiplex PCR, the TCRdb table keeps only in-frame clones and is missing some. V and J calls and clone size are given by that table; D and trimming were obtained from the DNA. The sample holds fewer than 200,000 clones, 75% to 85% seen once. V gene TRBV6-5 combines with J gene TRBJ1-2; the D gene is possibly TRBD1 (6 bases). The clonotype originates from a woman aged 60-70 years with COVID-19, enrolled during active disease. The sequenced material came from peripheral blood. CDR3 sequence: CASSYTQLVGGYGYTF. In DNA, the CDR3 is TGTGCCAGCAGTTACACACAGTTAGTAGGGGGCTATGGCTACACCTTC.